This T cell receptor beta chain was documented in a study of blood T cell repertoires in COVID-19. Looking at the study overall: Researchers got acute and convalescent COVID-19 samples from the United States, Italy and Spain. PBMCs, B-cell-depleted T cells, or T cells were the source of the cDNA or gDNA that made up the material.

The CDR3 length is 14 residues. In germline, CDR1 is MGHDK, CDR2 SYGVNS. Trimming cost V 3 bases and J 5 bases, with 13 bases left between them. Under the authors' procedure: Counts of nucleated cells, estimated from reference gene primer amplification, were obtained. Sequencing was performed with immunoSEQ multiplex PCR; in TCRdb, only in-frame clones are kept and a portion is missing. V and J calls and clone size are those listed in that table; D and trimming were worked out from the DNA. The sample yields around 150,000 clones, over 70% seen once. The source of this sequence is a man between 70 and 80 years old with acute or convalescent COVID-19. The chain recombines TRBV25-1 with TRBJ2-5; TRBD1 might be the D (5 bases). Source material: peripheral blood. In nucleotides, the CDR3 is TGTGCCAGCAGTGACGACAGACGAATGGAGACCCAGTACTTC. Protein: CASSDDRRMETQYF.